This passage covers 11 T cell receptor beta chains from one sample sequenced in a study of shared clonotypes between healthy human individuals (dated by TCRdb to 2020 to 2021). The library came from the immunoSEQ multiplex PCR assay. TCRdb took over this immuneACCESS table, retaining in-frame rearrangements with V and J assigned. Such tables are incomplete; in checked studies, under half of the missing clones stem from an unresolved V gene, and the remainder is unexplained. This sample lists about 2,100,000 clones; approximately 94% were detected once. The ten top clones hold about 1.8% of the sample. CD8 naive samples consisted of CD45RO-negative cells that were positively selected for CCR7, yielding a CD45RA+CCR7+ population without TemRA cells. The source material was naive CD8+ T cells from PBMCs. The meaning of the sample's cell subset or site label: CD45RA+CCR7+. These receptors were taken from a man aged 18 to 29 in good health. Some clones in this sample may be carry-over from other donors' samples.

Comments on this clone: The sample carries other DNA sequences with the same CDR3. This rearrangement joins TRBV27 to TRBJ1-2, with a weak D call TRBD1 (5 bases). V was pared by 0 bases and J by 3 bases, with 8 bases between. The CDR3 has 14 amino acids. From germline, CDR1 is MNHEY and CDR2 SMNVEV (reference sequence). The CDR3 DNA is TGTGCCAGCAGTTTATCGGCAGGGCACTATGGCTACACCTTC. Protein sequence: CASSLSAGHYGYTF.

Only one count was recorded for this clone. The rearrangement joins TRBV15 to TRBJ2-1; 7 bases match TRBD2. CDR3 length: 14 amino acids. The junction had 13 bases not matched to a gene; V was cut back by 9 bases and J by 8 bases. From germline, CDR1 is LNHNV and CDR2 YYDKDF (reference sequence). The DNA for the CDR3 is TGTGCCACAGGAAGGTCGCTGGGGGGGGATGAGCAGTTCTTC. This gives the protein CATGRSLGGDEQFF.

V is TRBV13 and J is TRBJ2-1, with D uncertain. V dropped 4 bases and J dropped 13 bases, with 17 bases sitting between them. The CDR3 is 13 amino acids. CDR1 is PRHDT, CDR2 FYEKMQ, per germline (reference sequence). CDR3 region: CASSSTDTRRQFF. CDR3 bases: TGTGCCAGCAGCTCCACTGACACCCGGCGACAGTTCTTC.

The chain recombines TRBV29-1 with TRBJ2-2; 14 nucleotides line up with TRBD2. The CDR3 runs to 16 residues. J gave up 4 bases and V 7 bases, and 8 bases lay outside the gene matches. CDR1 and CDR2 from the germline V gene are SQVTM and ANQGSEA. The CDR3 sequence is CSAGLAGVQSTGELFF. The CDR3, as DNA: TGCAGCGCGGGACTAGCGGGAGTTCAGTCCACCGGGGAGCTGTTTTTT.

The rearrangement joins TRBV6-5 to TRBJ1-2; D gene ambiguous. The CDR3 has 14 residues. V lost 0 bases to trimming and J lost 8 bases, with 13 bases between them. Germline CDR1 and CDR2: MNHEY and SVGAGI. CDR3 DNA: TGTGCCAGCAGTTACTCGAGCGGGGAAGGCGGCTACACCTTC. Its protein product is CASSYSSGEGGYTF.

The J gene is TRBJ1-2, the V gene TRBV19; D uncertain. Trimming cost V 7 bases and J 3 bases, with 12 bases left between them. Germline values: CDR1 LNHDA, CDR2 SQIVND (reference sequence). This CDR3 region has 13 residues. Here the CDR3 reads CASTPGGYYGYTF. CDR3 bases: TGTGCCAGTACTCCTGGAGGGTACTATGGCTACACCTTC.

The chain joins TRBV27 to TRBJ2-7, with D possibly being TRBD2 (5 bases). Germline values: CDR1 MNHEY, CDR2 SMNVEV (reference sequence). V dropped 6 bases and J dropped 0 bases, with 12 bases sitting between them. The CDR3 sequence is 14 residues long. CDR3 sequence: CASRPQAVSYEQYF. CDR3 bases: TGTGCCAGCAGGCCGCAAGCGGTCTCCTACGAGCAGTACTTC.

The CDR3 loop is CASSPIPLGDPYNEQFF. The CDR3 region has the DNA TGTGCCAGCAGCCCCATACCCCTTGGGGATCCATACAATGAGCAGTTCTTC. This chain uses TRBV5-6 with TRBJ2-1, with D uncertain. Trimming pared 4 bases from V and 4 bases from J, leaving 21 bases between. CDR3 length equals 17 residues. Looked up from germline, CDR1 is SGHDT and CDR2 is YYEEEE.

As concerns this clone: Other DNA sequences in this specimen translate into the identical CDR3. This chain joins TRBV28 and TRBJ2-5, with D possibly being TRBD1 or TRBD2 (5 bases each). CDR1 is MDHEN, CDR2 SYDVKM, per germline. V shed 4 bases and J shed 4 bases, with 7 bases lying between them. The CDR3 totals 12 residues. The CDR3 is CASSWGRETQYF. CDR3 in DNA: TGTGCCAGCAGTTGGGGACGAGAGACCCAGTACTTC.

The V call is TRBV7-8, the J call TRBJ2-2; 8 bases are a match to TRBD2. The CDR3 runs 17 residues. Germline CDR1 and CDR2: SGHVS and FQNEAQ. The V and J ends lost 3 bases and 3 bases, in that order; junction bases with no gene match: 9. Here the CDR3 DNA reads TGTGCCAGCAGCTTTACGCCGGGACTAGAGGACACCGGGGAGCTGTTTTTT. This codes for CASSFTPGLEDTGELFF.

The chain is built from TRBV4-1 and TRBJ1-1, with D hard to call. CDR1 and CDR2 from the germline V gene are MGHRA and YSYEKL. The CDR3 runs to 15 residues. The germline V and J ends were trimmed by 1 base and 3 bases, with 12 bases remaining between them. The CDR3 DNA reads as TGCGCCAGCAGCCAAGGTGAGTCCGCAGACACTGAAGCTTTCTTT. Its protein is CASSQGESADTEAFF.